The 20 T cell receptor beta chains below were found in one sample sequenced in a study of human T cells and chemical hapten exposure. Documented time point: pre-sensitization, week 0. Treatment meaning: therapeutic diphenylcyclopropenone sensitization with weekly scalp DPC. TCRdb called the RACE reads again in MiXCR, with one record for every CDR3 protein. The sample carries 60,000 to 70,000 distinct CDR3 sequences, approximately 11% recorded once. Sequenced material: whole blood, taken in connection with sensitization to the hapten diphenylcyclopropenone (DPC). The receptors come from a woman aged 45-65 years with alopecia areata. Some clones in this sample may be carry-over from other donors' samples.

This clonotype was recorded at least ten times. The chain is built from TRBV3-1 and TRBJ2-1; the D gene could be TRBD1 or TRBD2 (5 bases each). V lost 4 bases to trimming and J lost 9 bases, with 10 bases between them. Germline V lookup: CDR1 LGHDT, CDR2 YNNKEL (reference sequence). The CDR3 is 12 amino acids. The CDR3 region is CASSRSGTEQFF. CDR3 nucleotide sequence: TGTGCCAGCAGCCGCTCGGGGACTGAGCAGTTCTTC.

CDR3 amino acids: CASGTVQETQYF. DNA of the CDR3: TGTGCCAGCGGGACCGTTCAAGAGACCCAGTACTTC. The genes are TRBV12-3 or TRBV12-4 and TRBJ2-5; tentatively, D is TRBD1 or TRBD2 (5 bases each). The CDR3 has 12 residues. V lost 8 bases and J lost 2, with 9 bases in between.

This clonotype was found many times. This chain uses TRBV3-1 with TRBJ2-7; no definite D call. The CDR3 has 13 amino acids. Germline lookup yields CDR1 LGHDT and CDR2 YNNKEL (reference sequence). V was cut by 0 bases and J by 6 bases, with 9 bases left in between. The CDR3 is CASSQDNEGEQYF. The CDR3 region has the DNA TGTGCCAGCAGCCAAGATAATGAAGGCGAGCAGTACTTC.

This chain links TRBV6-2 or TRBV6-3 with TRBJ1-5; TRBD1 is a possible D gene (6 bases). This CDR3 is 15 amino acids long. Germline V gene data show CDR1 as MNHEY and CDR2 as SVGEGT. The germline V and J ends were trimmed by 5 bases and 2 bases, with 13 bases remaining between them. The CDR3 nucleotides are TGTGCCAGCAGTCCACAGGGAATAGGCAATCAGCCCCAGCATTTT. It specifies CASSPQGIGNQPQHF.

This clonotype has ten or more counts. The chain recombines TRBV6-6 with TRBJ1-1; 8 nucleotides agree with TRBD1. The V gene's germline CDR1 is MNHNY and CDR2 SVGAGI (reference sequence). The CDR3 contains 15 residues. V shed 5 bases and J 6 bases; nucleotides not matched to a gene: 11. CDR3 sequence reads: CASSTPGQGDPEAFF. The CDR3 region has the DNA TGTGCCAGCAGTACCCCCGGACAGGGAGACCCTGAAGCTTTCTTT.

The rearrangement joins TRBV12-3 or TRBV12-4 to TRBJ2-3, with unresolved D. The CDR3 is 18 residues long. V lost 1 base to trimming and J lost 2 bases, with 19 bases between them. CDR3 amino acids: CASSLVSQIVRYTDTQYF. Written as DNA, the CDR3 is TGTGCCAGCAGTTTAGTTAGCCAGATCGTCCGCTACACAGATACGCAGTATTTT.

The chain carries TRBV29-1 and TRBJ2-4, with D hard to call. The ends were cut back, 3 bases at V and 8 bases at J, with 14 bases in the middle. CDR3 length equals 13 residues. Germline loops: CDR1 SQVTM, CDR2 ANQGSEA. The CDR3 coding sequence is TGCAGCGTTGACGGAATGGATGGAGACATTCAGTACTTC. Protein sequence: CSVDGMDGDIQYF.

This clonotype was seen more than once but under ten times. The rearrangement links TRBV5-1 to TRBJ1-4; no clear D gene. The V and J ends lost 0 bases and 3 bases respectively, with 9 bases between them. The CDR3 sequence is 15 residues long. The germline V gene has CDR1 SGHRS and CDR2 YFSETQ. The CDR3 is CASSLDGIPNEKLFF. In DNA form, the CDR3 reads TGCGCCAGCAGCTTGGATGGCATTCCTAATGAAAAACTGTTTTTT.

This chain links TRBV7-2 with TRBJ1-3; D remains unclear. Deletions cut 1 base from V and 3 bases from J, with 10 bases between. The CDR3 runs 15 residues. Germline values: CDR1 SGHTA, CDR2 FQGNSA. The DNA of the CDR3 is TGTGCCAGCAGCTTAGAAGGGTTAGGTGGAAACACCATATATTTT. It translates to CASSLEGLGGNTIYF.

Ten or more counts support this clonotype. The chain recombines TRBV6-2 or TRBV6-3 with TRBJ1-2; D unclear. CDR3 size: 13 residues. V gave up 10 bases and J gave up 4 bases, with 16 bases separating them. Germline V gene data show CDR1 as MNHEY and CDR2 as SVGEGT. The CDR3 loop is CATRTAVVYGYTF. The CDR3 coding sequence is TGTGCCACCCGGACGGCCGTCGTCTATGGCTACACCTTC.

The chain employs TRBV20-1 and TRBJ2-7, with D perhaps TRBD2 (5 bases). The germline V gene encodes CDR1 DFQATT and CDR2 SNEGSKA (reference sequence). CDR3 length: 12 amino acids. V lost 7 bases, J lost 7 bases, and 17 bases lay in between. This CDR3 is CSVPTTPGEQYF. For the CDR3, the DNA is TGCAGTGTCCCGACTACCCCGGGGGAGCAGTACTTC.

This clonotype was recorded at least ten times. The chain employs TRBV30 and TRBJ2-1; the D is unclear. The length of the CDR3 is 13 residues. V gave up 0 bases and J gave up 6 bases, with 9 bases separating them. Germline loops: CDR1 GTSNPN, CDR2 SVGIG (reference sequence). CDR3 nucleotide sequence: TGTGCCTGGAGTGTAAGGGTTGGCAATGAGCAGTTCTTC. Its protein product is CAWSVRVGNEQFF.

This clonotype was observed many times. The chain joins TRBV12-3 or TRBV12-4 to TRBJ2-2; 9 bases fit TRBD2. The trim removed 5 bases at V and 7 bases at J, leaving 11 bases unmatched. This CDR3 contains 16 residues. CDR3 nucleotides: TGTGCCAGCAGTCAAAGCGGGAGGTCGACATACGGGGAGCTGTTTTTT. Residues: CASSQSGRSTYGELFF.

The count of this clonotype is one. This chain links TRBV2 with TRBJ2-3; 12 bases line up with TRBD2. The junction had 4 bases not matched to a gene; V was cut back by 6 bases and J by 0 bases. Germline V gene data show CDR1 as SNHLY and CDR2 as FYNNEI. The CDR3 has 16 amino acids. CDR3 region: CASRTSGGVSTDTQYF. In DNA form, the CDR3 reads TGTGCCAGCAGGACTAGCGGGGGAGTTAGCACAGATACGCAGTATTTT.

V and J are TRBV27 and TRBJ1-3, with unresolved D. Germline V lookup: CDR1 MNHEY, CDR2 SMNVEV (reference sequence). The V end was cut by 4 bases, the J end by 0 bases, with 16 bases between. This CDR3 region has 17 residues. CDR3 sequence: CASSYPPTATSGNTIYF. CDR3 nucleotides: TGTGCCAGCAGTTATCCCCCGACCGCCACCTCTGGAAACACCATATATTTT.

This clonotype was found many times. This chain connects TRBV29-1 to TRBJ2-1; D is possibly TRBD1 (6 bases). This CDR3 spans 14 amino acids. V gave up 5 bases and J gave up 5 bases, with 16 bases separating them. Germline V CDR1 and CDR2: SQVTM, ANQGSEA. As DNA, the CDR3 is TGCAGCGTTTTTATTATTAGGACAGACAATGAGCAGTTCTTC. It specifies CSVFIIRTDNEQFF.

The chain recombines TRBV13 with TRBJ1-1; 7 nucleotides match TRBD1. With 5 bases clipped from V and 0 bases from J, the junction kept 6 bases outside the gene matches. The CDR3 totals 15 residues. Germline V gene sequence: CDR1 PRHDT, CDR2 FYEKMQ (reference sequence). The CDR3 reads CASSPGGGLNTEAFF. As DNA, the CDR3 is TGTGCCAGCAGCCCTGGAGGGGGCCTGAACACTGAAGCTTTCTTT.

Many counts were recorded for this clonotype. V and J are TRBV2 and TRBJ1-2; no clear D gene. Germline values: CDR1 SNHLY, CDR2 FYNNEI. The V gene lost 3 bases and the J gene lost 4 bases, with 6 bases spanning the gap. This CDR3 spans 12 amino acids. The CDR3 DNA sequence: TGTGCCAGCAGTGACAGCCCCTATGGCTACACCTTC. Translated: CASSDSPYGYTF.

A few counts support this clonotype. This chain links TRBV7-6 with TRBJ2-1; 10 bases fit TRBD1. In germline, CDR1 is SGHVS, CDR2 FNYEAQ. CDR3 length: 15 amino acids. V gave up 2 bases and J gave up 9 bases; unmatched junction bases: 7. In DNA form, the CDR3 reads TGTGCCAGCAGCTTAAGGGGACAGGGGATCGGTGAGCAGTTCTTC. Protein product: CASSLRGQGIGEQFF.

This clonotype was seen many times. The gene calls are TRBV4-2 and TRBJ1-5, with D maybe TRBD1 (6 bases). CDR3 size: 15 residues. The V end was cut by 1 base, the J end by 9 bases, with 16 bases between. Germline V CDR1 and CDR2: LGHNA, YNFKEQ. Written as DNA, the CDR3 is TGTGCCAGCAGCCAAGGCGACGGAACCAGGGGGCCCCAGCATTTT. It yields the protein CASSQGDGTRGPQHF.